These 8 T cell receptor beta chains share one sample of origin, sequenced in a study of blood T cell repertoires in COVID-19. The data were produced by immunoSEQ multiplex PCR, yet TCRdb's version contains in-frame clones alone and is incomplete. The sample records around 120,000 clones, roughly 70% being singletons. Sequencing was performed on peripheral blood. Source of these receptors: a human donor with acute or convalescent COVID-19. The donor label of this sample is uncertain.

V gene TRBV6-5 combines with J gene TRBJ1-2; the match to TRBD1 covers 9 bases. V gave up 0 bases and J gave up 5 bases; unmatched junction bases: 4. Germline V gene lookup returns CDR1 MNHEY and CDR2 SVGAGI. CDR3 length: 15 residues. CDR3 DNA: TGTGCCAGCAGTTACTCGGACAGGGGTAGTTATGGCTACACCTTC. The encoded protein is CASSYSDRGSYGYTF.

The rearrangement links TRBV2 to TRBJ2-3; D might be TRBD1 (6 bases). The length of the CDR3 is 14 residues. Germline CDR1 is SNHLY and CDR2 is FYNNEI. V lost 10 bases and J 3 bases, leaving 17 bases between the germline ends. In nucleotides, the CDR3 is TGTGCCACCCAGACAGGCAGGGGAACAGATACGCAGTATTTT. Translated: CATQTGRGTDTQYF.

The rearrangement uses TRBV27 and TRBJ2-3, with D possibly TRBD2 on 5 matching bases. The CDR3 totals 13 residues. CDR1 and CDR2 (germline): MNHEY, SMNVEV (reference sequence). Trimming removed 7 bases at V and 4 bases at J, with 12 bases between. The CDR3 bases are TGTGCCAGCAAAATGGCCGGGGCAGATACGCAGTATTTT. Amino acids: CASKMAGADTQYF.

V usage is TRBV7-2 and J usage is TRBJ2-2; 8 bases agree with TRBD2. This CDR3 region has 15 residues. The germline gives CDR1 SGHTA, CDR2 FQGNSA. J was trimmed by 4 bases and V by 1 base; bases with no gene match: 2. The CDR3 sequence: CASSLDGGGTGELFF. The DNA of the CDR3 is TGTGCCAGCAGCTTAGACGGGGGGGGCACCGGGGAGCTGTTTTTT.

This clone was seen a single time. CDR3 bases: TGCGCCAGCAGCTTACCAGGGGGCGGAAACACCATATATTTT. This codes for CASSLPGGGNTIYF. The V and J genes are TRBV5-1 and TRBJ1-3; the match to TRBD1 covers 8 bases. Germline trimming cut 2 bases from V and 4 bases from J; bases unmatched to any gene: 2. There are 14 residues in the CDR3. Looked up from germline, CDR1 is SGHRS and CDR2 is YFSETQ.

The V and J genes are TRBV27 and TRBJ1-2; 7 bases are shared with TRBD1. Germline CDR1 MNHEY, CDR2 SMNVEV (reference sequence). Trimming took 0 bases from V and 8 from J; bases not matched to a gene: 9. CDR3 length: 15 residues. CDR3 sequence (DNA): TGTGCCAGCAGTTTATCGGGACAGCCTACTGTAGGCTACACCTTC. This gives the protein CASSLSGQPTVGYTF.

The chain uses TRBV4-2 and TRBJ2-7, with D maybe TRBD2 (5 bases). Germline-derived CDR1 and CDR2 are LGHNA and YNFKEQ. The V gene lost 0 bases and the J gene lost 5 bases, with 17 bases spanning the gap. The CDR3 contains 16 residues. The CDR3 sequence is CASSQDPDGFGDEQYF. DNA for the CDR3: TGTGCCAGCAGCCAAGATCCGGACGGCTTCGGGGACGAGCAGTACTTC.

In nucleotides, the CDR3 is TGCGCCAGCAGCCAAGGGGGGAGGGAGACCCAGTACTTC. Translation: CASSQGGRETQYF. V is TRBV4-1 and J is TRBJ2-5; a possible D gene is TRBD2 (6 bases). The ends were cut back, 1 base at V and 5 bases at J, with 8 bases in the middle. From germline, CDR1 is MGHRA and CDR2 YSYEKL. The CDR3 runs to 13 residues.